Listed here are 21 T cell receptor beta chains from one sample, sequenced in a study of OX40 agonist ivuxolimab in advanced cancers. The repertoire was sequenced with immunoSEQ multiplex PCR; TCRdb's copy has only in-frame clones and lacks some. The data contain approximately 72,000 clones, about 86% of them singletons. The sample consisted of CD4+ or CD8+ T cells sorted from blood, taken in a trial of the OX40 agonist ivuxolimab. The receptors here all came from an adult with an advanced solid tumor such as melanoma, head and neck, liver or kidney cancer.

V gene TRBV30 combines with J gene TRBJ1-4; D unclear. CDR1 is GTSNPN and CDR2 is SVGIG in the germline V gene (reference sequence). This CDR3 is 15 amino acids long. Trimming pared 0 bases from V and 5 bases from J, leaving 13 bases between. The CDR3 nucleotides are TGTGCCTGGAGTGTAGGCTCTAACCTAAATGAAAAACTGTTTTTT. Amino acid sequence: CAWSVGSNLNEKLFF.

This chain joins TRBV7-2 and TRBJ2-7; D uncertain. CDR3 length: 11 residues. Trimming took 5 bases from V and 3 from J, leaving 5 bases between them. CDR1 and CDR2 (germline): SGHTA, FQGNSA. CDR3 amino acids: CASSLRYEQYF. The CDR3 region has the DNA TGTGCCAGCAGCCTTCGCTACGAGCAGTACTTC.

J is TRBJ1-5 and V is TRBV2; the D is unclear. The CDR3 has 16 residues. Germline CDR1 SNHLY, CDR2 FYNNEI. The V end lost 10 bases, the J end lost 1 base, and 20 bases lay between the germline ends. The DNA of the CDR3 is TGTGCCAACAGCGCCCCCGGACGGGAAAGCAATCAGCCCCAGCATTTT. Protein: CANSAPGRESNQPQHF.

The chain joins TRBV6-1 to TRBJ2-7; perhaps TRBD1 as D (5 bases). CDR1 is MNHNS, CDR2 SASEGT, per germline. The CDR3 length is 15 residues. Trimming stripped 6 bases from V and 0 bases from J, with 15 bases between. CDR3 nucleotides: TGTGCCAGCAGGGTAGGGGCCGTGAGCTCCTACGAGCAGTACTTC. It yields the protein CASRVGAVSSYEQYF.

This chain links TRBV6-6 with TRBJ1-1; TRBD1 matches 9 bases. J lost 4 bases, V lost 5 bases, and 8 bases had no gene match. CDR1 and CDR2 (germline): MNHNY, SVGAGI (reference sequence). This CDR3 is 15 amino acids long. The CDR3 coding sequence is TGTGCCAGCAGTCCGACACAGGGGGCTCTCACTGAAGCTTTCTTT. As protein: CASSPTQGALTEAFF.

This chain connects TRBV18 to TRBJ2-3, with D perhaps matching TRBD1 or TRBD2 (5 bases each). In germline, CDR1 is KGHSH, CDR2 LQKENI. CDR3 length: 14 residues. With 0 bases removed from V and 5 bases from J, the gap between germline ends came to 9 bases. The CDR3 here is CASSPPYGGDTQYF. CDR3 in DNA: TGTGCCAGCTCACCACCATATGGGGGAGATACGCAGTATTTT.

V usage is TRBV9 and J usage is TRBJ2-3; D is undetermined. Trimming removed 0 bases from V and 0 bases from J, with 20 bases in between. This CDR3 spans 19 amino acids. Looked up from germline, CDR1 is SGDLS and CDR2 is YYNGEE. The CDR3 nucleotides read TGTGCCAGCAGCGTAGACCCTTACCTGGGCAGACCGAGCACAGATACGCAGTATTTT. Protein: CASSVDPYLGRPSTDTQYF.

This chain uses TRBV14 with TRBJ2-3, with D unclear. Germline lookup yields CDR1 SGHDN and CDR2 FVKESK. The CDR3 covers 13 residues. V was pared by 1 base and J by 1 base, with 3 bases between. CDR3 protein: CASSQAGTDTQYF. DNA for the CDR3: TGTGCCAGCAGCCAAGCAGGCACAGATACGCAGTATTTT. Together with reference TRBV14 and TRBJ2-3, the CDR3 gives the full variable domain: EAGVTQFPSHSVIEKGQTVTLRCDPISGHDNLYWYRRVMGKEIKFLLHFVKESKQDESGMPNNRFLAERTGGTYSTLKVQPAELEDSGVYFCASSQAGTDTQYFGPGTRLTVL.

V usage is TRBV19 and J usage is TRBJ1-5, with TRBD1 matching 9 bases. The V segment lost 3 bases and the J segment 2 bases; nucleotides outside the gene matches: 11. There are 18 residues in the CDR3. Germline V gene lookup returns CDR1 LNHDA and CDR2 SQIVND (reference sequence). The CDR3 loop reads CASSMGTGKLVGNQPQHF. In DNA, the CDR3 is TGTGCCAGTAGTATGGGGACAGGGAAATTGGTTGGCAATCAGCCCCAGCATTTT.

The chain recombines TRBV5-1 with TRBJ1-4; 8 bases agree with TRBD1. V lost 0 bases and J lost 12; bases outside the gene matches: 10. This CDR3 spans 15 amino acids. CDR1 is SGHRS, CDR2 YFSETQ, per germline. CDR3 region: CASSLARQGSGQLFF. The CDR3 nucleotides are TGCGCCAGCAGCTTGGCCCGACAGGGGTCTGGGCAACTGTTTTTT.

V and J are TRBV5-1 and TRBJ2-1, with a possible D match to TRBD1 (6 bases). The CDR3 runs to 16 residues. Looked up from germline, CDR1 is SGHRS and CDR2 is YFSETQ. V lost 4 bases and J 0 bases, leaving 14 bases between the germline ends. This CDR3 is CASSLKGESSYNEQFF. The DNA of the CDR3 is TGCGCCAGCAGCCTAAAGGGGGAAAGCTCCTACAATGAGCAGTTCTTC.

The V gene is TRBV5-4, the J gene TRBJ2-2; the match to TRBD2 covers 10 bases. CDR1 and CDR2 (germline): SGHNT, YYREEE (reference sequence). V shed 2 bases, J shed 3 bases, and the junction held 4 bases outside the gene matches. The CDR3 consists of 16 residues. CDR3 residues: CASSFRLAGDTGELFF. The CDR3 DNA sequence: TGTGCCAGCAGCTTTAGGCTAGCGGGGGACACCGGGGAGCTGTTTTTT.

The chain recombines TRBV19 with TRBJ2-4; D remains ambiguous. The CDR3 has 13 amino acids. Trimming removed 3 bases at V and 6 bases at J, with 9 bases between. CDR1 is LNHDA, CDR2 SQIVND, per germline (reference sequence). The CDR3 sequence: CASSIAKGNIQYF. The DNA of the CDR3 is TGTGCCAGTAGTATCGCTAAGGGAAACATTCAGTACTTC. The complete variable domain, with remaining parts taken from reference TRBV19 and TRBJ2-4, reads DGGITQSPKYLFRKEGQNVTLSCEQNLNHDAMYWYRQDPGQGLRLIYYSQIVNDFQKGDIAEGYSVSREKKESFPLTVTSAQKNPTAFYLCASSIAKGNIQYFGAGTRLSVL.

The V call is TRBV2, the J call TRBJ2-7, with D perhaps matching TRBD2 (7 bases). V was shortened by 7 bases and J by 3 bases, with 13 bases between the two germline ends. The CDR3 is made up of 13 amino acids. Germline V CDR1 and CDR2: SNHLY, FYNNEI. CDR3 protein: CASNLGGRYEQYF. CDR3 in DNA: TGTGCCAGCAACTTGGGGGGGCGCTACGAGCAGTACTTC.

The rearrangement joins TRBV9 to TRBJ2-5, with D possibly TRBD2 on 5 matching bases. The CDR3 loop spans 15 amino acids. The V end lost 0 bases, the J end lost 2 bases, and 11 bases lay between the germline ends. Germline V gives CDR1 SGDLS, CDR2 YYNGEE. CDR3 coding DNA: TGTGCCAGCAGCGTAGGAGGCCGAGGGCAAGAGACCCAGTACTTC. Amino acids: CASSVGGRGQETQYF.

This CDR3 reads CASSLAGQGGEKLFF. For the CDR3, the DNA is TGCGCCAGCAGCTTGGCCGGGCAGGGGGGTGAAAAACTGTTTTTT. V usage is TRBV5-1 and J usage is TRBJ1-4, with 7 bases aligning to TRBD1. This CDR3 is built from 15 residues. J was trimmed by 7 bases and V by 0 bases; bases with no gene match: 6. Germline V gene sequence: CDR1 SGHRS, CDR2 YFSETQ.

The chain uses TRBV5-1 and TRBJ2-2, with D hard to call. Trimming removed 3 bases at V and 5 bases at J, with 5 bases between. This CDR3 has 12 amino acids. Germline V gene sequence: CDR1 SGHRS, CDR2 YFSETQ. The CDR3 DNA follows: TGCGCCAGCAGCTCGGGTACCGGGGAGCTGTTTTTT. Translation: CASSSGTGELFF.

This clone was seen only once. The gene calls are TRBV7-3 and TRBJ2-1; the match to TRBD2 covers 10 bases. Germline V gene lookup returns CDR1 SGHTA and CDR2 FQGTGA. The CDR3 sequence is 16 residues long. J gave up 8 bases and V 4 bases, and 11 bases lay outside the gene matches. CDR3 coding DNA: TGTGCCAGCAGCTATCACAGCGGGGGGGCCAAGGATGAGCAGTTCTTC. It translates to CASSYHSGGAKDEQFF. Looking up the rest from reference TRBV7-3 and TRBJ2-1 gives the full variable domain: GAGVSQTPSNKVTEKGKYVELRCDPISGHTALYWYRQSLGQGPEFLIYFQGTGAADDSGLPNDRFFAVRPEGSVSTLKIQRTERGDSAVYLCASSYHSGGAKDEQFFGPGTRLTVL.

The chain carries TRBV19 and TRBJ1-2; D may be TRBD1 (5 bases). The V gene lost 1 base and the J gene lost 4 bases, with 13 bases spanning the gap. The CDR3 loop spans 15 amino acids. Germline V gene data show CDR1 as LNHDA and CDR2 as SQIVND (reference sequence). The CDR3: CASSIVTGPAYGYTF. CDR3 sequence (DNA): TGTGCCAGTAGTATAGTCACAGGACCTGCCTATGGCTACACCTTC.

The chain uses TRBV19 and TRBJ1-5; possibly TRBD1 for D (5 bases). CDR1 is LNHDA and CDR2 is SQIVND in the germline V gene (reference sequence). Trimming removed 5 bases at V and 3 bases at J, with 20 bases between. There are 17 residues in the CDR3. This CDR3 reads CASSSPPGGGNNQPQHF. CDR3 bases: TGTGCCAGTAGTTCCCCTCCCGGGGGAGGCAACAATCAGCCCCAGCATTTT.

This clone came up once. This CDR3 reads CASSRNTGNTEAFF. The CDR3 nucleotides are TGTGCCAGCTCACGAAATACAGGGAACACTGAAGCTTTCTTT. The chain is built from TRBV18 and TRBJ1-1, with D maybe TRBD1 (5 bases). This CDR3 has 14 residues. Trimming removed 4 bases at V and 1 base at J, with 10 bases between. Germline lookup yields CDR1 KGHSH and CDR2 LQKENI.